The 28 T cell receptor beta chains listed next were all sequenced from one sample in a study of Ad26.COV2.S vaccination and SARS-CoV-2 variants (dated by TCRdb to the early 2020s). Library generation was performed with the immunoSEQ multiplex PCR assay. TCRdb provides this immuneACCESS table in a form limited to in-frame rearrangements. Some clones are lacking; in checked studies, under half of them reflect an unresolved V gene, and why the rest are absent is not known. The sample yields about 350,000 clones; approximately 90% were counted once. The ten most abundant clones make up 3% to 5% of the sample. What the time point label conveys for this sample: individuals recovered from natural SARS-CoV-2 infection. Sequences were derived from peripheral blood, sampled after recovery from COVID-19. Source of these receptors: a human donor who had recovered from COVID-19.

The rearrangement uses TRBV12-5 and TRBJ1-1; no clear D. The CDR3 length is 12 residues. Between the trimmed V and J ends, which lost 1 base and 7 bases, there was a span of 7 bases. Per the germline V gene, CDR1 is LGHNT and CDR2 is FRNRAP. The CDR3 coding sequence is TGTGCTAGTGGTTTGGGCCGGGATGAAGCTTTCTTT. This codes for CASGLGRDEAFF.

This chain uses TRBV6-7 with TRBJ2-7, with TRBD2 as a possible D gene (6 bases). TRBV6-7 is treated as an ORF (open reading frame) with a function not yet certain. Trimming shortened V by 0 bases and J by 6 bases, and 15 bases separated the two germline ends. The CDR3 sequence is 15 residues long. For the CDR3, the DNA is TGTGCCAGCAGTTACTCGCCCTTCCCCGGGGGCGAGCAGTACTTC. It codes for CASSYSPFPGGEQYF.

The chain links TRBV6-6 to TRBJ2-3, with 12 positions matching TRBD2. Germline trimming cut 6 bases from V and 7 bases from J; bases unmatched to any gene: 11. The CDR3 length is 16 residues. Per germline, CDR1 MNHNY and CDR2 SVGAGI (reference sequence). CDR3 nucleotide sequence: TGTGCCAGCAGCCGCCTACTAGCGGGGGGCGTGAATACGCAGTATTTT. As protein: CASSRLLAGGVNTQYF.

The rearrangement uses TRBV5-8 and TRBJ2-2, with 8 bases aligning to TRBD1. CDR1 and CDR2 (germline): SGHTS, YDEGEE. The CDR3 is 17 residues long. Trimming cost V 3 bases and J 5 bases; bases outside gene matches: 12. CDR3 sequence: CASSSRPDRVGTGELFF. The CDR3 DNA sequence: TGTGCCAGCAGCTCCCGTCCGGACAGGGTAGGGACCGGGGAGCTGTTTTTT. Looking up the rest from reference TRBV5-8 and TRBJ2-2 gives the full variable domain: EAGVTQSPTHLIKTRGQQATLRCSPISGHTSVYWYQQALGLGLQFLLWYDEGEERNRGNFPPRFSGRQFPNYSSELNVNALELEDSALYLCASSSRPDRVGTGELFFGEGSRLTVL.

With regard to this clone: The same CDR3 also results from other DNA sequences found in this sample. The rearrangement links TRBV18 to TRBJ1-1, with TRBD1 identical over 7 bases. CDR1 is KGHSH and CDR2 is LQKENI in the germline V gene. With 3 bases clipped from V and 1 base from J, the junction kept 5 bases outside the gene matches. This CDR3 has 15 residues. The CDR3 loop reads CASSPAGGTNTEAFF. The CDR3 DNA follows: TGTGCCAGCTCACCTGCAGGGGGAACGAACACTGAAGCTTTCTTT.

The chain carries TRBV2 and TRBJ2-1; D uncertain. The CDR3 contains 10 residues. Trimming took 3 bases from V and 10 from J, leaving 4 bases between them. Germline V gene sequence: CDR1 SNHLY, CDR2 FYNNEI. Written as DNA, the CDR3 is TGTGCCAGCAGTGAGTTCGAGCAGTTCTTC. The encoded protein is CASSEFEQFF.

V usage is TRBV4-1 and J usage is TRBJ1-1; 8 nucleotides line up with TRBD1. Germline lookup yields CDR1 MGHRA and CDR2 YSYEKL. This CDR3 has 16 residues. After removal of 0 bases from V and 3 bases from J, the junction contained 6 bases not matched to a gene. This CDR3 reads CASSQDPGQGYTEAFF. The CDR3 DNA is TGCGCCAGCAGCCAAGATCCCGGACAGGGTTACACTGAAGCTTTCTTT.

V is TRBV6-5 and J is TRBJ2-2, with 8 positions matching TRBD1. V lost 6 bases to trimming and J lost 5 bases; unmatched junction nucleotides: 8. Germline V lookup: CDR1 MNHEY, CDR2 SVGAGI. The CDR3 is made up of 15 amino acids. The CDR3 spells CASSFDRGWTGELFF. Here the CDR3 DNA reads TGTGCCAGCAGCTTCGACAGGGGATGGACCGGGGAGCTGTTTTTT.

The count of this clone is one. The J gene is TRBJ1-1, the V gene TRBV15; no definite D call. Germline values: CDR1 LNHNV, CDR2 YYDKDF (reference sequence). The V end lost 1 base, the J end lost 5 bases, and 20 bases lay between the germline ends. This CDR3 has 17 residues. The CDR3 loop reads CATSRGSARVWGTEAFF. CDR3 in DNA: TGTGCCACCAGCAGAGGGAGTGCGCGGGTTTGGGGTACTGAAGCTTTCTTT.

The chain recombines TRBV15 with TRBJ1-1; unclear D gene. The V end lost 0 bases, the J end lost 2 bases, and 7 bases lay between the germline ends. The CDR3 has 14 residues. The germline gives CDR1 LNHNV, CDR2 YYDKDF (reference sequence). The CDR3, as DNA: TGTGCCACCAGCAGAGATCGAGGTAACACTGAAGCTTTCTTT. Translated: CATSRDRGNTEAFF.

The gene calls are TRBV9 and TRBJ1-3, with 7 nucleotides matching TRBD1. Unmatched junction bases numbered 9, after V lost 2 bases and J lost 4 bases. The CDR3 is 16 residues long. The germline gives CDR1 SGDLS, CDR2 YYNGEE. Written as DNA, the CDR3 is TGTGCCAGCAGCGTCCCTAAACAGGGGTACGGAAACACCATATATTTT. Protein product: CASSVPKQGYGNTIYF.

The CDR3 loop reads CASSQDPISEHYNEQFF. CDR3 DNA sequence: TGCGCCAGCAGCCAAGACCCCATCTCAGAGCACTACAATGAGCAGTTCTTC. The genes are TRBV4-3 and TRBJ2-1; no reliable D call. Germline values: CDR1 LGHNA, CDR2 YSLEER. V dropped 0 bases and J dropped 3 bases, with 15 bases sitting between them. This CDR3 comprises 17 residues.

In its sample, this clone was seen once. The rearrangement joins TRBV29-1 to TRBJ1-1; the match to TRBD1 covers 8 bases. This CDR3 has 15 amino acids. Germline V gives CDR1 SQVTM, CDR2 ANQGSEA. The trim removed 2 bases at V and 5 bases at J, leaving 10 bases unmatched. The CDR3 bases are TGCAGCGTTGAATCGACAGGGGCCATAGGTACTGAAGCTTTCTTT. It specifies CSVESTGAIGTEAFF.

J is TRBJ1-4 and V is TRBV3-1 (or the pseudogene TRBV3-2); possible D gene TRBD1, 6 bases. V was trimmed by 3 bases and J by 2 bases, leaving 16 bases between them. Germline lookup yields CDR1 LGHDT and CDR2 YNNKEL (reference sequence). This CDR3 is 17 amino acids long. The CDR3 coding sequence is TGTGCCAGCAGCCAGATAGGGGGTCCCAGCACTAATGAAAAACTGTTTTTT. Encoded protein: CASSQIGGPSTNEKLFF.

This sequence joins TRBV3-1 (or the pseudogene TRBV3-2) and TRBJ2-5; TRBD2 aligns across 11 bases. The V gene's germline CDR1 is LGHDT and CDR2 YNNKEL (reference sequence). This CDR3 has 16 amino acids. Losses at the gene ends were 2 bases for V and 3 bases for J; bases not matched to a gene: 5. CDR3: CASSQMGLAVEETQYF. In nucleotides, the CDR3 is TGTGCCAGCAGCCAAATGGGACTAGCGGTTGAAGAGACCCAGTACTTC.

The CDR3 region has the DNA TGTGCCAGCAGCTTGGAAGGGTTGGGGAACTATGGCTACACCTTC. It yields the protein CASSLEGLGNYGYTF. The genes are TRBV5-4 and TRBJ1-2; no firm D call. The CDR3 runs 15 residues. Per the germline V gene, CDR1 is SGHNT and CDR2 is YYREEE (reference sequence). The ends were cut back, 0 bases at V and 2 bases at J, with 11 bases in the middle.

The chain uses TRBV5-4 and TRBJ1-1; no firm D call. V shed 1 base and J shed 4 bases, with 14 bases lying between them. This CDR3 is built from 15 residues. Germline V lookup: CDR1 SGHNT, CDR2 YYREEE (reference sequence). CDR3 DNA sequence: TGTGCCAGCAGCTTGACGGTCGGCAGCCCCACTGAAGCTTTCTTT. It yields the protein CASSLTVGSPTEAFF.

This clone was counted once. The rearrangement links TRBV7-7 to TRBJ2-5, with D possibly being TRBD2 (7 bases). Germline CDR1 is SSHAT and CDR2 is FNYEAQ (reference sequence). CDR3 length: 14 residues. CDR3 coding DNA: TGTGCTAGCTCCGGCGGGGGCGTGGGAGAGACCCAGTACTTC. Protein: CASSGGGVGETQYF.

This chain links TRBV2 with TRBJ1-3; no clear D gene. With 5 bases removed from V and 3 bases from J, the gap between germline ends came to 11 bases. CDR1 SNHLY and CDR2 FYNNEI come from the germline V gene. The CDR3 contains 14 residues. The CDR3 reads CASSRPGRGNTIYF. In DNA, the CDR3 is TGTGCCAGCAGTCGCCCAGGACGTGGAAACACCATATATTTT.

The V call is TRBV11-1, the J call TRBJ1-6; perhaps TRBD1 as D (6 bases). Looked up from germline, CDR1 is SGHAT and CDR2 is FQDESV (reference sequence). This CDR3 has 13 residues. V gave up 5 bases and J gave up 6 bases, with 8 bases separating them. The CDR3 protein is CASSPGVNSPLHF. CDR3 DNA sequence: TGTGCCAGCAGCCCAGGGGTTAATTCACCCCTCCACTTT.

The J gene is TRBJ1-5, the V gene TRBV14; possible D gene TRBD1, 6 bases. V shed 1 base and J shed 1 base, with 14 bases lying between them. Germline loops: CDR1 SGHDN, CDR2 FVKESK. CDR3 length: 17 residues. CDR3 DNA: TGTGCCAGCAGCCAAGTATGGGGGGGCCCCAGCAATCAGCCCCAGCATTTT. This codes for CASSQVWGGPSNQPQHF.

The CDR3 protein is CASTVTDTQYF. The CDR3 DNA follows: TGTGCCAGCACCGTCACAGATACGCAGTATTTT. V and J are TRBV2 and TRBJ2-3; D remains ambiguous. There are 11 residues in the CDR3. V shed 7 bases and J shed 2 bases, with 4 bases lying between them. Germline values: CDR1 SNHLY, CDR2 FYNNEI.

The chain has TRBV5-4 and TRBJ2-5, with D maybe TRBD2 (7 bases). The V end lost 1 base, the J end lost 1 base, and 11 bases lay between the germline ends. The CDR3 is made up of 15 amino acids. Germline CDR1 SGHNT, CDR2 YYREEE (reference sequence). CDR3 protein: CASSLKGGLQETQYF. The CDR3, as DNA: TGTGCCAGCAGCTTGAAGGGGGGGCTCCAAGAGACCCAGTACTTC.

V gene TRBV11-2 combines with J gene TRBJ1-1; tentative D call: TRBD1 (5 bases). The CDR3 covers 14 residues. CDR1 and CDR2 (germline): SGHAT, FQNNGV. The germline V and J ends were trimmed by 5 bases and 4 bases, with 14 bases remaining between them. CDR3 bases: TGTGCCAGCAGCCCAGTTGTCAGGGCCACTGAAGCTTTCTTT. Its translation: CASSPVVRATEAFF.

The chain employs TRBV29-1 and TRBJ2-7, with a possible D match to TRBD1 (6 bases). CDR1 and CDR2 (germline): SQVTM, ANQGSEA. This CDR3 contains 15 residues. V was pared by 3 bases and J by 2 bases, with 17 bases between. CDR3 coding DNA: TGCAGCGTTGATGGGTCCGGGACACAGCCCTACGAGCAGTACTTC. This codes for CSVDGSGTQPYEQYF.

The CDR3 DNA is TGCGCCAGCAGCCTCGGCGGGGCGGGGGGTTACAATGAGCAGTTCTTC. The encoded protein is CASSLGGAGGYNEQFF. The chain has TRBV5-1 and TRBJ2-1; 8 bases line up with TRBD2. Trimming cost V 4 bases and J 4 bases; bases outside gene matches: 10. Germline V gene sequence: CDR1 SGHRS, CDR2 YFSETQ. The CDR3 runs 16 residues.

Points on this clone: The identical CDR3 is also encoded by other nucleotide sequences in the sample. The chain couples TRBV7-2 to TRBJ2-5; no reliable D call. The CDR3 has 15 amino acids. Trimming shortened V by 1 base and J by 2 bases, and 11 bases separated the two germline ends. CDR1 and CDR2 from the germline V gene are SGHTA and FQGNSA. The CDR3 loop is CASSLVDRAQETQYF. The CDR3 nucleotides are TGTGCCAGCAGCTTAGTTGATCGGGCACAAGAGACCCAGTACTTC.

The chain uses TRBV10-1 and TRBJ1-6; weak D call: TRBD1 (5 bases). Germline CDR1 and CDR2: WNHNN and SYGVQD (reference sequence). V lost 4 bases to trimming and J lost 5 bases, with 6 bases between them. The CDR3 runs 13 residues. CDR3 in amino acids: CASSVGDNSPLHF. The CDR3 coding sequence is TGCGCCAGCAGTGTGGGGGATAATTCACCCCTCCACTTT.